This T cell receptor (beta chain) was observed in a study of CD8 T cells in Susac syndrome. Reverse transcription used about 0.45 to 1 ug RNA and random hexamers. Via MiXCR, TCRdb re-called the immunoSEQ multiplex PCR reads, giving one row per CDR3 protein. The sample includes 150,000 to 200,000 distinct CDR3 sequences, over 85% of them seen just once. The V end was cut by 5 bases, the J end by 3 bases, with 16 bases between. The CDR3 has 15 residues. The germline V gene has CDR1 SGHTA and CDR2 FQGNSA. This clonotype has only a few counts. Sequencing used CD4+ T cells from PBMCs. The chain carries TRBV7-2 and TRBJ1-2; D is perhaps TRBD1 (5 bases). The receptor was isolated from a human donor in good health. The DNA of the CDR3 is TGTGCCAGCAGCCCCACTCTAGGAGGGGACTATGGCTACACCTTC. As protein: CASSPTLGGDYGYTF.